Below, 22 T cell receptor beta chains from the same sample are listed, as sequenced in a study of T cell repertoires in cytomegalovirus infection. Each CDR3 protein gets one entry after TCRdb re-called the reads with MiXCR. The sample has about 78,000 distinct CDR3 sequences; roughly 40% are singletons. Which antigens these TCRs recognize remains unknown. This specimen was CD8+ T cells from cultured PBMCs, taken from culture after CMV antigen stimulation. These receptors came from a human donor in good health (CMV status not recorded). Some clones in this sample may be carry-over from other donors' samples.

In its sample, this clonotype was seen a few times. The chain has TRBV7-2 and TRBJ1-5; D unclear. The germline V gene encodes CDR1 SGHTA and CDR2 FQGNSA. This CDR3 has 15 residues. V was shortened by 2 bases and J by 3 bases, with 11 bases between the two germline ends. The CDR3 DNA follows: TGTGCCAGCAGCTTAAGGCGTGCAGCCAATCAGCCCCAGCATTTT. Translating it yields CASSLRRAANQPQHF. The entire variable domain, with the rest obtained from reference TRBV7-2 and TRBJ1-5, is as follows: GAGVSQSPSNKVTEKGKDVELRCDPISGHTALYWYRQSLGQGLEFLIYFQGNSAPDKSGLPSDRFSAERTGGSVSTLTIQRTQQEDSAVYLCASSLRRAANQPQHFGDGTRLSIL.

The CDR3 DNA reads as TGTGCCAGCAGCGTACATACACGGGGACAGGGCATTGAAGCTTTCTTT. This translates into CASSVHTRGQGIEAFF. The J gene is TRBJ1-1, the V gene TRBV28, with 9 positions matching TRBD1. The CDR3 contains 16 residues. CDR1 is MDHEN and CDR2 is SYDVKM in the germline V gene. The trim removed 6 bases at V and 7 bases at J, leaving 15 bases unmatched.

The chain employs TRBV7-6 and TRBJ2-1; 9 bases match TRBD2. V was clipped by 2 bases and J by 4 bases; unmatched bases: 6. CDR3 length: 16 amino acids. Per germline, CDR1 SGHVS and CDR2 FNYEAQ. CDR3: CASSLRPSGEYNEQFF. The DNA for the CDR3 is TGTGCCAGCAGCTTAAGGCCTAGCGGGGAATACAATGAGCAGTTCTTC.

The V gene is TRBV20-1, the J gene TRBJ1-2; D uncertain. In germline, CDR1 is DFQATT, CDR2 SNEGSKA (reference sequence). The CDR3 extends over 14 amino acids. Trimming took off 0 bases at V and 3 bases at J, with 11 bases between the two ends. The CDR3 DNA follows: TGCAGTGCTAGAGAGTTTATAGCCTACTATGGCTACACCTTC. Translation: CSAREFIAYYGYTF.

This clonotype was counted a few times. The chain employs TRBV19 and TRBJ1-5; tentatively, D is TRBD1 (5 bases). The germline V and J ends were trimmed by 6 bases and 3 bases, with 18 bases remaining between them. CDR3 length: 16 residues. Germline values: CDR1 LNHDA, CDR2 SQIVND (reference sequence). Written as DNA, the CDR3 is TGTGCCAGTAGAGAGGGACTCTTCGGATTCAATCAGCCCCAGCATTTT. Its translation is CASREGLFGFNQPQHF.

This clonotype was seen more than once but under ten times. This chain joins TRBV4-2 and TRBJ2-2; 7 bases are shared with TRBD2. Unmatched junction bases numbered 9, after V lost 0 bases and J lost 5 bases. Germline V gene data show CDR1 as LGHNA and CDR2 as YNFKEQ. The CDR3 runs 17 residues. The chain's CDR3 is CASSQELGRLATGELFF. The CDR3 coding sequence is TGTGCCAGCAGCCAAGAACTCGGCCGACTAGCTACCGGGGAGCTGTTTTTT.

This chain links TRBV12-3 or TRBV12-4 with TRBJ1-2; 7 bases fit TRBD1. The CDR3 covers 13 residues. V was pared by 5 bases and J by 4 bases, with 4 bases of the junction left unmatched. CDR3 DNA sequence: TGTGCCAGCAGTCGACAGGGTTCCTATGGCTACACCTTC. This codes for CASSRQGSYGYTF.

V usage is TRBV12-5 and J usage is TRBJ2-2; unclear D gene. Germline loops: CDR1 LGHNT, CDR2 FRNRAP. V was shortened by 4 bases and J by 4 bases, with 4 bases between the two germline ends. The CDR3 covers 12 residues. CDR3 in DNA: TGTGCTAGTGGTTACGGCACCGGGGAGCTGTTTTTT. The encoded protein is CASGYGTGELFF.

The DNA of the CDR3 is TGTGCCAGCAGCGGCGACGACAGGGTCATCTCCTACGAGCAGTACTTC. Protein product: CASSGDDRVISYEQYF. The chain joins TRBV11-2 to TRBJ2-7; 7 positions match TRBD1. Germline V gives CDR1 SGHAT, CDR2 FQNNGV. V lost 5 bases and J lost 0; bases outside the gene matches: 10. The CDR3 has 16 residues.

The chain has TRBV5-6 and TRBJ1-2; no clear D gene. V was cut by 4 bases and J by 4 bases, with 11 bases left in between. Germline CDR1 SGHDT, CDR2 YYEEEE. The CDR3 consists of 13 residues. The CDR3 coding sequence is TGTGCCAGCAGCGCCGGACCACTCTATGGCTACACCTTC. Translation gives CASSAGPLYGYTF. Combining the CDR3 with reference TRBV5-6 and TRBJ1-2 gives the whole variable domain DAGVTQSPTHLIKTRGQQVTLRCSPKSGHDTVSWYQQALGQGPQFIFQYYEEEERQRGNFPDRFSGHQFPNYSSELNVNALLLGDSALYLCASSAGPLYGYTFGSGTRLTVV.

CDR3: CSASQDWNTGELFF. The DNA of the CDR3 is TGCAGTGCTAGCCAAGACTGGAACACCGGGGAGCTGTTTTTT. The rearrangement links TRBV20-1 to TRBJ2-2; the D is unclear. The germline gives CDR1 DFQATT, CDR2 SNEGSKA (reference sequence). CDR3 length equals 14 residues. V lost 3 bases and J lost 1, with 9 bases in between.

This clonotype showed up just a few times. The chain links TRBV6-5 to TRBJ1-5; possible D gene TRBD1, 6 bases. Trimming removed 6 bases at V and 8 bases at J, with 17 bases between. This CDR3 comprises 14 residues. Germline V lookup: CDR1 MNHEY, CDR2 SVGAGI. In DNA, the CDR3 is TGTGCCAGCAGACCAACAGGGTTACGAAAGCCCCAGCATTTT. Amino acids: CASRPTGLRKPQHF.

This clonotype appeared a few times. The chain combines TRBV10-3 with TRBJ2-7; TRBD2 agrees at 10 bases. This CDR3 is built from 19 residues. V gave up 0 bases and J gave up 0 bases; unmatched junction bases: 11. CDR1 and CDR2 (germline): ENHRY, SYGVKD. CDR3 residues: CAISESLAGDLISSYEQYF. DNA of the CDR3: TGTGCCATCAGTGAGTCGCTAGCGGGGGACCTAATCAGCTCCTACGAGCAGTACTTC.

This clonotype was counted between two and nine times. The chain combines TRBV19 with TRBJ2-7, with D perhaps matching TRBD1 (6 bases). Per the germline V gene, CDR1 is LNHDA and CDR2 is SQIVND (reference sequence). Deletions cut 5 bases from V and 5 bases from J, with 13 bases between. The CDR3 runs to 13 residues. The CDR3 bases are TGTGCCAGTAGTGTTAACACAGGGAACGAGCAGTACTTC. Amino acid sequence: CASSVNTGNEQYF. The full variable domain, with the rest looked up from reference TRBV19 and TRBJ2-7, is DGGITQSPKYLFRKEGQNVTLSCEQNLNHDAMYWYRQDPGQGLRLIYYSQIVNDFQKGDIAEGYSVSREKKESFPLTVTSAQKNPTAFYLCASSVNTGNEQYFGPGTRLTVT.

The chain uses TRBV3-1 and TRBJ2-3; D ambiguous. V was shortened by 1 base and J by 2 bases, with 16 bases between the two germline ends. Germline V gene sequence: CDR1 LGHDT, CDR2 YNNKEL (reference sequence). This CDR3 has 17 amino acids. Written as DNA, the CDR3 is TGTGCCAGCAGCCAAGGCACCCGCCTATCTTACACAGATACGCAGTATTTT. Amino acids: CASSQGTRLSYTDTQYF.

The chain is built from TRBV20-1 and TRBJ2-5; TRBD2 matches at 15 bases. Germline assignment: CDR1 DFQATT and CDR2 SNEGSKA (reference sequence). The CDR3 extends over 17 amino acids. Trimming removed 5 bases from V and 0 bases from J; junction bases left unmatched: 7. The CDR3 DNA sequence: TGCAGTGCTTCTTTGGGGACTAGCGGGGGGTACCAAGAGACCCAGTACTTC. This translates into CSASLGTSGGYQETQYF.

The DNA of the CDR3 is TGTGCCAGCAGCTTGGGACAGGGGGTCAACGAGCAGTACTTC. The encoded protein is CASSLGQGVNEQYF. The chain employs TRBV5-5 and TRBJ2-7, with 9 bases fitting TRBD1. The V segment lost 0 bases and the J segment 5 bases; nucleotides outside the gene matches: 3. There are 14 residues in the CDR3. CDR1 is SGHKS and CDR2 is YYEKEE in the germline V gene (reference sequence).

The chain links TRBV29-1 to TRBJ2-5; TRBD1 aligns across 11 bases. The CDR3 loop spans 18 amino acids. V lost 0 bases to trimming and J lost 0 bases; unmatched junction nucleotides: 9. Germline CDR1 SQVTM, CDR2 ANQGSEA. CDR3 nucleotide sequence: TGCAGCGTTGAAGATCAACGGGGGGACAGGGGGTACCAAGAGACCCAGTACTTC. This translates into CSVEDQRGDRGYQETQYF. The variable domain in full, with the rest retrieved from reference TRBV29-1 and TRBJ2-5, is SAVISQKPSRDICQRGTSLTIQCQVDSQVTMMFWYRQQPGQSLTLIATANQGSEATYESGFVIDKFPISRPNLTFSTLTVSNMSPEDSSIYLCSVEDQRGDRGYQETQYFGPGTRLLVL.

This rearrangement joins TRBV5-6 to TRBJ1-1; TRBD1 might be the D (5 bases). The CDR3 runs 13 residues. V was shortened by 3 bases and J by 3 bases, with 9 bases between the two germline ends. Germline loops: CDR1 SGHDT, CDR2 YYEEEE. The CDR3 DNA is TGTGCCAGCAGCTCCGGGGCTTACACTGAAGCTTTCTTT. Residues: CASSSGAYTEAFF.

This clonotype was counted a few times. The J gene is TRBJ2-3, the V gene TRBV6-5; 9 bases map to TRBD2. V shed 2 bases, J shed 0 bases, and the junction held 9 bases outside the gene matches. In germline, CDR1 is MNHEY, CDR2 SVGAGI. The CDR3 covers 18 residues. CDR3 amino acids: CASSYVAGGSPSTDTQYF. CDR3 bases: TGTGCCAGCAGTTACGTGGCGGGGGGGTCTCCAAGCACAGATACGCAGTATTTT.

V usage is TRBV12-3 or TRBV12-4 and J usage is TRBJ2-7; perhaps TRBD1 as D (6 bases). The CDR3 contains 13 residues. V was cut by 3 bases and J by 5 bases, with 11 bases left in between. The CDR3 sequence is CASSFTGWDEQYF. The CDR3 DNA follows: TGTGCCAGCAGTTTTACAGGGTGGGACGAGCAGTACTTC.

In this sample, this clonotype turned up a few times. The chain recombines TRBV27 with TRBJ2-3, with TRBD2 identical over 7 bases. The ends lost 6 bases at V and 2 bases at J; junction bases unmatched: 11. CDR1 MNHEY and CDR2 SMNVEV come from the germline V gene (reference sequence). The CDR3 covers 16 residues. The CDR3 DNA reads TGTGCCAGCAGCCCCCCCGGAGCGGGGAACACAGATACGCAGTATTTT. Translated, it gives CASSPPGAGNTDTQYF.